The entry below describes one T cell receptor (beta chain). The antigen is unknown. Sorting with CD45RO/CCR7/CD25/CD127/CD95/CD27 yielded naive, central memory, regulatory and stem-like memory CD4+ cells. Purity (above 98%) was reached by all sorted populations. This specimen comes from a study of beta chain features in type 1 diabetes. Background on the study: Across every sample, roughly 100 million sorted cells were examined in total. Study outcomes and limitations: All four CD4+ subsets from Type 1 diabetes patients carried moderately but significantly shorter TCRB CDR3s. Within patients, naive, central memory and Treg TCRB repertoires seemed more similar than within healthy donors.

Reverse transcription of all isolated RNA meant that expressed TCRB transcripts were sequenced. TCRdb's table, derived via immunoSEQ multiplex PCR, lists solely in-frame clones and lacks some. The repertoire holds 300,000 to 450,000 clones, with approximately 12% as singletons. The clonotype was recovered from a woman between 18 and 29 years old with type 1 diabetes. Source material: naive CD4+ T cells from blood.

The CDR3 region has the DNA TGTGCCAGCTCACCCAGGGAGGGCGCCTACGAGCAGTACTTC. Protein product: CASSPREGAYEQYF. This sequence joins TRBV18 and TRBJ2-7; TRBD2 aligns across 7 bases. V shed 3 bases and J 2 bases; nucleotides not matched to a gene: 4. The germline gives CDR1 KGHSH, CDR2 LQKENI. This CDR3 has 14 amino acids.